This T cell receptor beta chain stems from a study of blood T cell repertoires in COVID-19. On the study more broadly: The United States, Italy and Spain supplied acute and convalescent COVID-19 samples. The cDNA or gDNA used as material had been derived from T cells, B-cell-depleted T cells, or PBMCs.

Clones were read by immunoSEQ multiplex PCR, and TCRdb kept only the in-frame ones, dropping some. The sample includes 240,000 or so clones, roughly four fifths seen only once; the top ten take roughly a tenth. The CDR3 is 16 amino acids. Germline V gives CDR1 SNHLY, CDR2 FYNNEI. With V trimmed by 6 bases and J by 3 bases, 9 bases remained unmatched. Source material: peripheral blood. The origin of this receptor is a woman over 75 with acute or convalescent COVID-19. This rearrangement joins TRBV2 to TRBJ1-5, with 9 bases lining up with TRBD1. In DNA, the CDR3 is TGTGCCAGCAGAAAGGACAGGGGCCCCTTCAATCAGCCCCAGCATTTT. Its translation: CASRKDRGPFNQPQHF.